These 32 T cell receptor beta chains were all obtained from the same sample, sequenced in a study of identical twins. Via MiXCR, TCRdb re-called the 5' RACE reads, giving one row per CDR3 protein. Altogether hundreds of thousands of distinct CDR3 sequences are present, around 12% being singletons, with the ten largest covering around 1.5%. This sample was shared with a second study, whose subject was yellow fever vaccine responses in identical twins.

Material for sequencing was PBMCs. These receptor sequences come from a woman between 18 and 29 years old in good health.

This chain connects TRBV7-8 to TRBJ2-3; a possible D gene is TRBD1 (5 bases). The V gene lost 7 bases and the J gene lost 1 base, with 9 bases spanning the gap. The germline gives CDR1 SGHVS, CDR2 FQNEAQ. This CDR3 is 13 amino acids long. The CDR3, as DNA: TGTGCCAGCATGCCCAGGGGCACAGATACGCAGTATTTT. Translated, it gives CASMPRGTDTQYF.

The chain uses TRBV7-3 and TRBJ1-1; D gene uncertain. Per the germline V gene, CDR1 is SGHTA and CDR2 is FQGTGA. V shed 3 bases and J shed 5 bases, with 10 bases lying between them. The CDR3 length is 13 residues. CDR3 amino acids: CASSFGVLTEAFF. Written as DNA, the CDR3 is TGTGCCAGCAGCTTCGGTGTGTTAACTGAAGCTTTCTTT.

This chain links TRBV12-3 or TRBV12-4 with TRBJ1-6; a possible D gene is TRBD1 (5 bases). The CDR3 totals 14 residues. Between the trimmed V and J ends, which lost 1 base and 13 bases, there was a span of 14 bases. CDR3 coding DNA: TGTGCCAGCAGTTTAGTGTACGGGACCCAGCCCCTCCACTTT. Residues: CASSLVYGTQPLHF.

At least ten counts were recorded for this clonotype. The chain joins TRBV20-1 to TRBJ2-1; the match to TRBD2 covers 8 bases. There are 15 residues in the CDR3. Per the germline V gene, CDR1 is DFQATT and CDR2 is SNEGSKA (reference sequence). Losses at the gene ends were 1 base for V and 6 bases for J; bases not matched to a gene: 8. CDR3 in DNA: TGCAGTGCTAGAGCCGGGACTAGTTCGGGCAATGAGCAGTTCTTC. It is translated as CSARAGTSSGNEQFF.

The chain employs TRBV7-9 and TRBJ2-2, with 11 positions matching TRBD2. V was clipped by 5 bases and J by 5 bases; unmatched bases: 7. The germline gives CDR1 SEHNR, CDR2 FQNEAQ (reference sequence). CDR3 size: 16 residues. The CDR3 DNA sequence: TGTGCCAGCAGCGAAAGGACTAGCGGGCAAACCGGGGAGCTGTTTTTT. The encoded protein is CASSERTSGQTGELFF.

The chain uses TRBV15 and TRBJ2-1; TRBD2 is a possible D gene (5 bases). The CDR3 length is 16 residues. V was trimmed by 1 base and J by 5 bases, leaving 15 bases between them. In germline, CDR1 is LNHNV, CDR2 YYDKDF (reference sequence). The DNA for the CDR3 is TGTGCCACCAGCAGAGGAACCGGGAAAGCGGACAATGAGCAGTTCTTC. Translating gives CATSRGTGKADNEQFF. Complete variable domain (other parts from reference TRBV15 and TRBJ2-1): DAMVIQNPRYQVTQFGKPVTLSCSQTLNHNVMYWYQQKSSQAPKLLFHYYDKDFNNEADTPDNFQSRRPNTSFCFLDIRSPGLGDTAMYLCATSRGTGKADNEQFFGPGTRLTVL.

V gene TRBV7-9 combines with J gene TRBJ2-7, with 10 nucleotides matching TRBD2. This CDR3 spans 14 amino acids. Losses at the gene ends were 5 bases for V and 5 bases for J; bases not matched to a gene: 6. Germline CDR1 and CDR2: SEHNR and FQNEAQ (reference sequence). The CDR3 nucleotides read TGTGCCAGCAGCCCGACTAGCGGGTGGGACGAGCAGTACTTC. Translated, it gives CASSPTSGWDEQYF.

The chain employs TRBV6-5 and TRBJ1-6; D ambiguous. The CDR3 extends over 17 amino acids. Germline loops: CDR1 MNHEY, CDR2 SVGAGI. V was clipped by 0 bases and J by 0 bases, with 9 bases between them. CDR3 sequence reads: CASSYSGQSSYNSPLHF. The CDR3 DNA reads TGTGCCAGCAGTTACTCCGGGCAGAGCTCCTATAATTCACCCCTCCACTTT.

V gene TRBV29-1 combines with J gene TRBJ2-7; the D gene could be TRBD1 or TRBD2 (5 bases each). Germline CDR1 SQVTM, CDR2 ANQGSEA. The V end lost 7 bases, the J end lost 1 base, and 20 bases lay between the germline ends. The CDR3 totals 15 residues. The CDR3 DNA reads TGCAGCGCTGTCGGGTCCGGGACGGTTTCCTACGAGCAGTACTTC. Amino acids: CSAVGSGTVSYEQYF.

The CDR3 region has the DNA TGTGCCAGCAGTTTAAACGGGGTCGGCGGGGAGCTGTTTTTT. It encodes CASSLNGVGGELFF. The rearrangement joins TRBV27 to TRBJ2-2, with D possibly being TRBD2 (5 bases). Germline CDR1 reads MNHEY; CDR2 reads SMNVEV (reference sequence). The CDR3 runs 14 residues. Trimming stripped 2 bases from V and 7 bases from J, with 11 bases between.

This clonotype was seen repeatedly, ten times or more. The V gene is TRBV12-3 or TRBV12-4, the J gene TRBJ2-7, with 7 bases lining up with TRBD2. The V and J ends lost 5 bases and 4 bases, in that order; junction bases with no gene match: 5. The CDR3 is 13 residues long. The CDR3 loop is CASSPLGRYEQYF. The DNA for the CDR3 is TGTGCCAGCAGTCCCCTCGGGAGGTACGAGCAGTACTTC.

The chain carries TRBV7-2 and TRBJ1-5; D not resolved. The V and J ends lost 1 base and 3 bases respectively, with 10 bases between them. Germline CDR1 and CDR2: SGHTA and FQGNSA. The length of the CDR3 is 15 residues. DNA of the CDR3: TGTGCCAGCAGCTTAGTTGGGCCCACCAATCAGCCCCAGCATTTT. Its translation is CASSLVGPTNQPQHF.

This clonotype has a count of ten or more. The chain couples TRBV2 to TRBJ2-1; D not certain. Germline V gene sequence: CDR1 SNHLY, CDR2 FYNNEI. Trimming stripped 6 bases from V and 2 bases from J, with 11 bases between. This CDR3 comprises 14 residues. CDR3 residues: CASRADPPYNEQFF. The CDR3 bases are TGTGCCAGCAGAGCAGACCCCCCCTACAATGAGCAGTTCTTC. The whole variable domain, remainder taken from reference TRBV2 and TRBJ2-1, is EPEVTQTPSHQVTQMGQEVILRCVPISNHLYFYWYRQILGQKVEFLVSFYNNEISEKSEIFDDQFSVERPDGSNFTLKIRSTKLEDSAMYFCASRADPPYNEQFFGPGTRLTVL.

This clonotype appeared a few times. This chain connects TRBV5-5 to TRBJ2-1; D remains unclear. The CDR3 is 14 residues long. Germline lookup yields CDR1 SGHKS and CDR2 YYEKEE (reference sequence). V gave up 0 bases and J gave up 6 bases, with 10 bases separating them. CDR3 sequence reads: CASSLASASNEQFF. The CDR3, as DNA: TGTGCCAGCAGCTTGGCTTCCGCCAGCAATGAGCAGTTCTTC.

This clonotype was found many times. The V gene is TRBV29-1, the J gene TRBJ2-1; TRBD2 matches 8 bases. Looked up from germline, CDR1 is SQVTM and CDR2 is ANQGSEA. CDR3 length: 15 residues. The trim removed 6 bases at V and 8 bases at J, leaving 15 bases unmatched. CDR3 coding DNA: TGCAGCGTGAAACGGGCGGGGGGCGCTTCCGATGAGCAGTTCTTC. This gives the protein CSVKRAGGASDEQFF.

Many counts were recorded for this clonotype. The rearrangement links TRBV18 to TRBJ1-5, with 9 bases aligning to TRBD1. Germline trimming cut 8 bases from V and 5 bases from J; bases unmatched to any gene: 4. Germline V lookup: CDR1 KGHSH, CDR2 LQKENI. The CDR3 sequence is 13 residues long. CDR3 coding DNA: TGTGCCAGCAGCCGGGACAGGGATCAGCCCCAGCATTTT. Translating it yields CASSRDRDQPQHF.

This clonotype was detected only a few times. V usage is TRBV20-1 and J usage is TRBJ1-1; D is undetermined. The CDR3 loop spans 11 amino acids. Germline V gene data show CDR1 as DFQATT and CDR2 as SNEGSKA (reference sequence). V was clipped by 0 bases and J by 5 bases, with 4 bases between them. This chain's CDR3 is CSARDGTEAFF. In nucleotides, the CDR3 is TGCAGTGCTAGAGACGGGACTGAAGCTTTCTTT.

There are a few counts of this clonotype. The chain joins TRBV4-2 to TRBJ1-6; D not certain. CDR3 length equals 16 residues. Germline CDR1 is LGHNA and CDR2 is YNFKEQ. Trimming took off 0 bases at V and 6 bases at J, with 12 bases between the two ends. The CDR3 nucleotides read TGTGCCAGCAGCCAAGATCTCGGGGAAATTAATTCACCCCTCCACTTT. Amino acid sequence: CASSQDLGEINSPLHF.

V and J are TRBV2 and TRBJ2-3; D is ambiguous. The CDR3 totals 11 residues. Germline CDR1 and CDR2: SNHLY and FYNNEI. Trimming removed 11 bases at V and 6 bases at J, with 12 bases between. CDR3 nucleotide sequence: TGTGCCCAACTGAAGTTTGATACGCAGTATTTT. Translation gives CAQLKFDTQYF.

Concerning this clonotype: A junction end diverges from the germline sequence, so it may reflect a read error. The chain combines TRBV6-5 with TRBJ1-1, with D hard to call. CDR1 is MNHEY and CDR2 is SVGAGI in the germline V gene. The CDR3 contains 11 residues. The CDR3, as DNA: TGTGCCAGCAGTTACGGGCTAGAAATTTGCTTT. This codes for CASSYGLEICF.

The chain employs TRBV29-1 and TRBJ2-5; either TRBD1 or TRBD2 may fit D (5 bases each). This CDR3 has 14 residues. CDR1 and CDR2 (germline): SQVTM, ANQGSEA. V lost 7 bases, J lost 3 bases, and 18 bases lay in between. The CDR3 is CSGTGTGPKETQYF. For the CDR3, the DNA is TGCAGCGGAACCGGGACCGGCCCCAAAGAGACCCAGTACTTC.

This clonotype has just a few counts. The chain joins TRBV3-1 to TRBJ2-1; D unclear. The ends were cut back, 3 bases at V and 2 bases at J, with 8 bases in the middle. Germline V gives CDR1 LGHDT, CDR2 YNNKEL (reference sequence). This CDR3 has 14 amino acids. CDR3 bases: TGTGCCAGCAGCCATTTGAGCGCCTACAATGAGCAGTTCTTC. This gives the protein CASSHLSAYNEQFF.

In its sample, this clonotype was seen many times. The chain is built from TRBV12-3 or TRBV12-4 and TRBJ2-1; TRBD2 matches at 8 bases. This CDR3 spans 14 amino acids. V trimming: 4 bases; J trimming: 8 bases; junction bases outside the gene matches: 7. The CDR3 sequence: CASSYSGSFDEQFF. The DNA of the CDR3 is TGTGCCAGCAGTTACAGCGGGAGTTTCGATGAGCAGTTCTTC.

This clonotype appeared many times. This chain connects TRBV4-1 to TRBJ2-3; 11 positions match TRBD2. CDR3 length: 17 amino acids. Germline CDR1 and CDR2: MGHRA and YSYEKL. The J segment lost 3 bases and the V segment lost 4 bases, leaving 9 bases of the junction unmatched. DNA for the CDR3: TGCGCCAGCAGCCGCACCGGGACTAGCGGTAGAACAGATACGCAGTATTTT. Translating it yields CASSRTGTSGRTDTQYF.

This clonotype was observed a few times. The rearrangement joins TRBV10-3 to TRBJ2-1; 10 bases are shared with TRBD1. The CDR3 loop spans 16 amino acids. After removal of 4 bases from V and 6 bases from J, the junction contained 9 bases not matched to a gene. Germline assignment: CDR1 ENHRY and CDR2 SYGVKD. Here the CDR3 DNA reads TGTGCCATCAGTGGAAGTACCGGGACAGGGGTCAATGAGCAGTTCTTC. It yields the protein CAISGSTGTGVNEQFF.

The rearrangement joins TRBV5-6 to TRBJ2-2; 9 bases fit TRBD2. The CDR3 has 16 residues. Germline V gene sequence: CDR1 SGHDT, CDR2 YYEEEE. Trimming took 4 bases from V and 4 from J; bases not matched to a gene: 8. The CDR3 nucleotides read TGTGCCAGCAGCCCCGAGGCGGGGGGGTCCACCGGGGAGCTGTTTTTT. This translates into CASSPEAGGSTGELFF.

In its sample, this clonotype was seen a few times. The CDR3 protein is CSARDLRAYEQFF. The CDR3 DNA follows: TGCAGTGCTAGAGATCTCCGAGCTTATGAGCAGTTCTTC. The V gene is TRBV20-1, the J gene TRBJ2-1; D not certain. The CDR3 extends over 13 amino acids. Germline V gene lookup returns CDR1 DFQATT and CDR2 SNEGSKA (reference sequence). Trimming removed 0 bases from V and 8 bases from J, with 11 bases in between.

The CDR3 reads CASSRRGTTDTQYF. In DNA, the CDR3 is TGTGCCAGCAGCCGCAGGGGTACCACAGATACGCAGTATTTT. This chain connects TRBV3-1 to TRBJ2-3; perhaps TRBD1 as D (6 bases). V lost 4 bases, J lost 2 bases, and 10 bases lay in between. This CDR3 is 14 amino acids long. Germline V lookup: CDR1 LGHDT, CDR2 YNNKEL (reference sequence).

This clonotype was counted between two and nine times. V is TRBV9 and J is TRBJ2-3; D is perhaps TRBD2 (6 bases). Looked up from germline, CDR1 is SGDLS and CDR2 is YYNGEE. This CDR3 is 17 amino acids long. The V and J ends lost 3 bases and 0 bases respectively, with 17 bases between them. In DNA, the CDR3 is TGTGCCAGCAGCGGTTGGCTTGGGGGGTTAAGCACAGATACGCAGTATTTT. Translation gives CASSGWLGGLSTDTQYF.

The CDR3, as DNA: TGCGCCAGCAGCCTAAACCCGGGACAGGCCTACGACAATGAGCAGTTCTTC. Its translation is CASSLNPGQAYDNEQFF. The chain uses TRBV5-1 and TRBJ2-1; TRBD1 matches at 8 bases. CDR1 and CDR2 (germline): SGHRS, YFSETQ. This CDR3 region has 17 residues. Trimming at V came to 4 bases and at J to 5 bases, leaving 14 bases not matched to a gene. Complete variable domain (other parts from reference TRBV5-1 and TRBJ2-1): KAGVTQTPRYLIKTRGQQVTLSCSPISGHRSVSWYQQTPGQGLQFLFEYFSETQRNKGNFPGRFSGRQFSNSRSEMNVSTLELGDSALYLCASSLNPGQAYDNEQFFGPGTRLTVL.

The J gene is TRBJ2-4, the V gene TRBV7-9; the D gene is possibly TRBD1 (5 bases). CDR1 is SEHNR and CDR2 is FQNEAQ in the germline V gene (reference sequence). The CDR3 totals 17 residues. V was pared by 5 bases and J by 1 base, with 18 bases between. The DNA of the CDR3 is TGTGCCAGCAGCAAACGACAGACCCCGGAGGCCAAAAACATTCAGTACTTC. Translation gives CASSKRQTPEAKNIQYF. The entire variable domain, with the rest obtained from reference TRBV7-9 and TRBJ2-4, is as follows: DTGVSQNPRHKITKRGQNVTFRCDPISEHNRLYWYRQTLGQGPEFLTYFQNEAQLEKSRLLSDRFSAERPKGSFSTLEIQRTEQGDSAMYLCASSKRQTPEAKNIQYFGAGTRLSVL.

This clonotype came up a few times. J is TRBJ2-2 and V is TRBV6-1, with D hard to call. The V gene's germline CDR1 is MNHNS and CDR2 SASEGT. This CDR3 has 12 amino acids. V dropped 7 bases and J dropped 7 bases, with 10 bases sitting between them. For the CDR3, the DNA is TGTGCCAGCATAGGAGTTAACGGGGAGCTGTTTTTT. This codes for CASIGVNGELFF.